This T cell receptor (beta chain) was sequenced in a study of T-cell reconstitution after alpha-beta-depleted transplantation in children. Unique molecular identifiers featured in how the TCRbeta library was prepared. One entry per CDR3 protein, called by TCRdb with MiXCR from the PCR reads. This sample carries around 45,000 distinct CDR3 sequences, around half of them seen once, and the ten largest clones take about two fifths. The CDR3 sequence is 16 residues long. Per germline, CDR1 SGHKS and CDR2 YYEKEE (reference sequence). Trimming removed 0 bases from V and 7 bases from J, with 19 bases in between.

The sample in question was peripheral blood, obtained before TCRalphabeta/CD19-depleted stem cell transplant. The chain is built from TRBV5-5 and TRBJ1-2; D is unresolved. This receptor was identified in a boy in the first two years of life with SCID, due to receive a stem cell transplant. The CDR3 bases are TGTGCCAGCAGCTTGGTCCCGTCGCAGGAGGCAGGTGGCTACACCTTC. Its protein is CASSLVPSQEAGGYTF.